This T cell receptor beta chain emerged from a study of blood T cell repertoires in COVID-19. Study context: The cDNA or gDNA used as material had been derived from T cells, B-cell-depleted T cells, or PBMCs.

Generated by immunoSEQ multiplex PCR, the TCRdb table keeps only in-frame clones and is missing some. Among 190,000 or so clones listed, approximately 86% were seen once. Germline values: CDR1 LGHNA, CDR2 YNFKEQ. After removal of 4 bases from V and 3 bases from J, the junction contained 6 bases not matched to a gene. The CDR3 runs 15 residues. The V and J genes are TRBV4-2 and TRBJ2-7; 10 nucleotides align to TRBD2. This clonotype was obtained from a middle-aged man with active or convalescent COVID-19. What was sequenced was peripheral blood. CDR3 coding DNA: TGTGCCAGCAGCCGACCTAGCGGGGGACTCTACGAGCAGTACTTC. Its protein is CASSRPSGGLYEQYF.